This T cell receptor beta chain originates from a study of blood T cell repertoires in COVID-19. Study information: Both acute and convalescent COVID-19 samples were obtained from the United States, Italy and Spain.

The CDR3 sequence is 14 residues long. Germline V gene data show CDR1 as LNHDA and CDR2 as SQIVND (reference sequence). Trimming left V 1 base short and J 6 bases short, with 13 bases between. In the original analysis: Estimates of nucleated cell counts were drawn from the amplification of reference gene primers. TCRdb keeps only in-frame clones here, not all; method: immunoSEQ multiplex PCR. For V, J and clone size, that table is used; D and trimming come from the DNA. This sample carries fewer than 350,000 clones, 85% to 90% of them seen once, and the ten largest clones take just over 1%. The clonotype originates from a woman aged 25 to 39 who had been exposed to COVID-19. The sequenced material came from PBMCs or T cells enriched from blood (not recorded which). V is TRBV19 and J is TRBJ2-7; maybe TRBD1 (6 bases). The CDR3 spells CASSIAQGLGEQYF. The CDR3 coding sequence is TGTGCCAGTAGTATAGCACAGGGCCTCGGCGAGCAGTACTTC.